This T cell receptor (beta chain) derives from a study of T cell repertoires in cytomegalovirus infection. MiXCR, applied by TCRdb to the reads, yields one record per CDR3 protein. Of 680,000 or so distinct CDR3 sequences detected, 30% to 35% appear once; the ten largest clones hold over 15%. The CDR3 extends over 15 amino acids. Losses at the gene ends were 4 bases for V and 3 bases for J; bases not matched to a gene: 4. Looked up from germline, CDR1 is SEHNR and CDR2 is FQNEAQ (reference sequence). This clonotype appeared a few times. The target antigen is unknown. The sequencing used cultured PBMCs, collected from culture after CMV antigen stimulation. The origin of this receptor is a human donor in good health (CMV status not recorded). Some clones in this sample may be carry-over from other donors' samples. The rearrangement links TRBV7-9 to TRBJ1-3, with 9 bases fitting TRBD1. CDR3 DNA sequence: TGTGCCAGCAGCTCGGACAGGGGAAGTGGAAACACCATATATTTT. This translates into CASSSDRGSGNTIYF.